This T cell receptor (beta chain) was identified in a study of blood T cell repertoires in COVID-19. Study in general: Samples taken during acute and convalescent COVID-19 were collected in the United States, Italy and Spain. Nucleic acid was either cDNA or gDNA, and it came from T cells, B-cell-depleted T cells, or PBMCs.

This CDR3 contains 15 residues. With 1 base removed from V and 5 bases from J, the gap between germline ends came to 15 bases. From germline, CDR1 is SGHRS and CDR2 YFSETQ. Methods used by the authors: Amplified reference gene primers provided the basis for estimating nucleated cell counts. Sequenced by immunoSEQ multiplex PCR; TCRdb stores in-frame clones only, minus some. V and J calls and clone size are those listed in that table; D and trimming were worked out from the DNA. The sample consists of 240,000 or so clones, around 86% of them appearing once. The sequence derives from a man at least 80 years old with acute or convalescent COVID-19. The V call is TRBV5-1, the J call TRBJ2-5; D possibly corresponds to TRBD2 (6 bases). The sample was peripheral blood. CDR3 region: CASSLSGAGWETQYF. The CDR3 DNA sequence: TGCGCCAGCAGCTTGTCGGGAGCAGGGTGGGAGACCCAGTACTTC.